This note documents a single T cell receptor (beta chain) sequence. The antigen is undetermined. The CDR3 is 16 amino acids. CDR1 and CDR2 (germline): GTSNPN, SVGIG (reference sequence). With V trimmed by 2 bases and J by 7 bases, 14 bases remained unmatched. The data stem from a study of T cell responses to AZD1222 COVID-19 vaccine. Study-level background: Doses given second, at about 4 or about 12 weeks, were pooled. Regarding the study as a whole: Only a handful of AZD1222 recipients were seropositive at baseline. Donor demographics were predominantly white British with a female majority; clonal diversity may be underestimated. Reportedly, close to half of spike-specific TCRs are directed against unmutated variant regions.

Only in-frame clones appear in the TCRdb table, and some are missing; sequencing was by immunoSEQ multiplex PCR. The repertoire holds 100,000 to 150,000 clones, about nine tenths seen once, with about 6% in the top ten. Material: peripheral blood, obtained on day 0 of AZD1222 vaccination. This sequence originates from an adult in good health. The chain is built from TRBV30 and TRBJ1-5, with TRBD1 matching over 7 bases. CDR3 DNA: TGTGCCTGGAGTACCGTACAGGGGAGGGGAGGGCAGCCCCAGCATTTT. This sequence encodes CAWSTVQGRGGQPQHF.